This T cell receptor (beta chain) was sequenced during a study of blood T cell repertoires in COVID-19. Across the whole study: Donors in the United States, Italy and Spain gave samples during acute or convalescent COVID-19. The cDNA or gDNA used as material had been derived from T cells, B-cell-depleted T cells, or PBMCs.

This CDR3 is built from 16 residues. The germline CDR1 and CDR2 sequences are SGHTA and FQGTGA. V lost 3 bases and J lost 2; bases outside the gene matches: 6. Sequenced by immunoSEQ multiplex PCR; TCRdb stores in-frame clones only, minus some. Of 90,000 or so clones detected, around 72% appear once; the ten largest clones hold about 26%. This clone was recorded only once. This rearrangement joins TRBV7-3 to TRBJ1-3; 8 nucleotides match TRBD1. Sequenced sample: peripheral blood. The clonotype comes from a woman aged 55-69 years in a cohort sampled during active or convalescent COVID-19. CDR3 nucleotides: TGTGCCAGCAGCTTGGAGCCGACAGGGGCTGGAAACACCATATATTTT. It encodes CASSLEPTGAGNTIYF.